A single T cell receptor beta chain is shown here with its context. This record belongs to a study of blood T cell repertoires in COVID-19. CDR3 length equals 13 residues. Between the trimmed V and J ends, which lost 4 bases and 8 bases, there was a span of 14 bases. Germline assignment: CDR1 LGHDT and CDR2 YNNKEL (reference sequence). Method: immunoSEQ multiplex PCR; TCRdb's copy keeps in-frame clones and lacks some. The table lists a few hundred thousand clones, approximately 86% of them singletons. The receptor was derived from a woman in her thirties who had recovered from COVID-19. This chain uses TRBV3-1 (or the pseudogene TRBV3-2) with TRBJ1-1; a possible D gene is TRBD1 (6 bases). The specimen sequenced was peripheral blood. CDR3 loop: CASSPRDTWEAFF. CDR3 sequence (DNA): TGTGCCAGCAGCCCTCGGGACACTTGGGAAGCTTTCTTT.